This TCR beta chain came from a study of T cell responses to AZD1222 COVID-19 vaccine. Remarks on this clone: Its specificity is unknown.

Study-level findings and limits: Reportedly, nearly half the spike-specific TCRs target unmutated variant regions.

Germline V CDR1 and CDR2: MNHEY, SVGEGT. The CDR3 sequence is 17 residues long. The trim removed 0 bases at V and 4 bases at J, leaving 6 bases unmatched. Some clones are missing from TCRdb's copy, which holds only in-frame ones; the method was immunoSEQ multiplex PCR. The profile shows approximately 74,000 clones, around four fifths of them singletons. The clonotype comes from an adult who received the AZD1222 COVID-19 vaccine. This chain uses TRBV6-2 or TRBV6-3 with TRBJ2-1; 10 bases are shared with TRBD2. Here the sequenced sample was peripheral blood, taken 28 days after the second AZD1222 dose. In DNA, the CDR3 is TGTGCCAGCAGTTACTCACCTAGCGGGGGAATATACAATGAGCAGTTCTTC. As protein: CASSYSPSGGIYNEQFF.